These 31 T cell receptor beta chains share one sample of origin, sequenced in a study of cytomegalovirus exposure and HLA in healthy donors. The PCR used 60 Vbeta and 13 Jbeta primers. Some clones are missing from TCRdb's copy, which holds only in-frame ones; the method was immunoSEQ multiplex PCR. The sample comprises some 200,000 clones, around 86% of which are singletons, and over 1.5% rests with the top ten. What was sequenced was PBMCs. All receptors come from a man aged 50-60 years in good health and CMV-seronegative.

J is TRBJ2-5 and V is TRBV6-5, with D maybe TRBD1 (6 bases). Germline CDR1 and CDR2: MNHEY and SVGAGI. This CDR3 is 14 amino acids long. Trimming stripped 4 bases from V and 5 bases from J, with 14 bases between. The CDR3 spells CASSLTGLFETQYF. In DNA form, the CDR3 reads TGTGCCAGCAGTTTAACAGGGTTGTTCGAGACCCAGTACTTC.

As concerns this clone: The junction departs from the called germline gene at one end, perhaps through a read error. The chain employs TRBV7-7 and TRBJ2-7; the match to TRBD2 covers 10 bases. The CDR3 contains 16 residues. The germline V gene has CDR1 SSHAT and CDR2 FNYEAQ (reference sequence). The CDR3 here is CASSLRAGGPPYEQYF. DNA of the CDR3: TGTGCTAGCAGCTTAAGAGCGGGAGGGCCGCCCTACGAGCAGTACTTC. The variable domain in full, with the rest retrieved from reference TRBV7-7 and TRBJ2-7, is GAGVSQSPRYKVTKRGQDVTLRCDPISSHATLYWYQQALGQGPEFLTYFNYEAQPDKSGLPSDRFSAERPEGSISTLTIQRTEQRDSAMYRCASSLRAGGPPYEQYFGPGTRLTVT.

The CDR3 here is CASSQELVQAGELFF. CDR3 sequence (DNA): TGCGCCAGCAGCCAAGAACTAGTTCAGGCCGGGGAGCTGTTTTTT. The chain links TRBV4-3 to TRBJ2-2; D is possibly TRBD2 (5 bases). This CDR3 comprises 15 residues. Per germline, CDR1 LGHNA and CDR2 YSLEER. With 0 bases removed from V and 6 bases from J, the gap between germline ends came to 11 bases.

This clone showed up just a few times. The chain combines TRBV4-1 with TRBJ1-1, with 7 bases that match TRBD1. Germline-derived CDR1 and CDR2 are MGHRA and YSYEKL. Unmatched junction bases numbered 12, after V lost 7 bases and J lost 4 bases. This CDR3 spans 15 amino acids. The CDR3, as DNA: TGCGCCAGCAAACTTCAGGGGGGCTGGATCACTGAAGCTTTCTTT. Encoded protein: CASKLQGGWITEAFF.

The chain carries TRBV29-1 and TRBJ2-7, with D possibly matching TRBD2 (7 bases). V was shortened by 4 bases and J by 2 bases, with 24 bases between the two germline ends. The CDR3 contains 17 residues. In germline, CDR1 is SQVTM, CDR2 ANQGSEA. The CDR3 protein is CSVAKIWGSGTTYEQYF. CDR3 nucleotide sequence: TGCAGCGTTGCCAAAATTTGGGGGAGCGGGACAACCTACGAGCAGTACTTC.

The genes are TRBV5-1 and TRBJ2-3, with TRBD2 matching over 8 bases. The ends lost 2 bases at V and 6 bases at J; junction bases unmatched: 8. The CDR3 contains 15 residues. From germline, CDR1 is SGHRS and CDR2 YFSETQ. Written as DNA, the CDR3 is TGCGCCAGCAGCTTACCTGGACTAGCCTCCGATACGCAGTATTTT. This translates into CASSLPGLASDTQYF.

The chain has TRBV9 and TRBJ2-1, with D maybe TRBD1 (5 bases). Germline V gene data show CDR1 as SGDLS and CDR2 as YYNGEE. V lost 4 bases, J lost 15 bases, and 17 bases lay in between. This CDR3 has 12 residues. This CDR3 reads CASSPPQGVRFF. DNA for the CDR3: TGTGCCAGCAGCCCGCCGCAGGGCGTCCGGTTCTTC.

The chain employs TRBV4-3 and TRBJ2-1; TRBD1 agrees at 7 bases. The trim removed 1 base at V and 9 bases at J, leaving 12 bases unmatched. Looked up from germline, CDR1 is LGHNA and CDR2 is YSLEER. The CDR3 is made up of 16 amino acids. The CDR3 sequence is CASSQGNRGGTGEQFF. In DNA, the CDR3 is TGCGCCAGCAGCCAAGGAAACAGGGGTGGCACGGGTGAGCAGTTCTTC.

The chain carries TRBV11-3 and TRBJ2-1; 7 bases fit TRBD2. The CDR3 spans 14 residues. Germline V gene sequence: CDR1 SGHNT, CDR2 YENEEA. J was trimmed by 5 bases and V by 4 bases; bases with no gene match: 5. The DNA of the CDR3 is TGTGCCAGCAGCTGGGGACTACAAAACAATGAGCAGTTCTTC. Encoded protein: CASSWGLQNNEQFF.

CDR3 residues: CASSQGQGTTYEQYF. The CDR3 bases are TGTGCCAGCAGCCAAGGACAGGGGACCACCTACGAGCAGTACTTC. The chain employs TRBV7-9 and TRBJ2-7; 9 nucleotides line up with TRBD1. CDR1 is SEHNR and CDR2 is FQNEAQ in the germline V gene (reference sequence). This CDR3 region has 15 residues. Unmatched junction bases numbered 7, after V lost 5 bases and J lost 2 bases.

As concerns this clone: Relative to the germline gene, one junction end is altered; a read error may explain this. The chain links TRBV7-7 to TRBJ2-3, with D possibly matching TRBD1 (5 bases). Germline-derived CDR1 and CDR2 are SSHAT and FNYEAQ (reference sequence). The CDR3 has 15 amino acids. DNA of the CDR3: TGTGCTAGCAGCTTAGTGCAGGGTAGCACAGATACGCAGTATTTT. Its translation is CASSLVQGSTDTQYF.

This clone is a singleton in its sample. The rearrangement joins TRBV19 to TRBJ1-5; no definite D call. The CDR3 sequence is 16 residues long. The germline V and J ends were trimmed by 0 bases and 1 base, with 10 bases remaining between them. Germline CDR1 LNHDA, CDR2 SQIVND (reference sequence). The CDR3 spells CASSIDLGRSNQPQHF. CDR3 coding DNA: TGTGCCAGTAGTATAGATCTGGGCCGAAGCAATCAGCCCCAGCATTTT.

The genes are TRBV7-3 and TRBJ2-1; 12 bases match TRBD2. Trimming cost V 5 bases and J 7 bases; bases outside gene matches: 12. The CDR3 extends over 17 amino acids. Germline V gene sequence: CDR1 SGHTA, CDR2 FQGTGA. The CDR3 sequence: CASSPNLLAGGGNEQFF. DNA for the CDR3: TGTGCCAGCAGCCCTAACCTCCTAGCGGGAGGGGGAAATGAGCAGTTCTTC. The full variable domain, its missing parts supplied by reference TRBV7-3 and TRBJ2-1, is GAGVSQTPSNKVTEKGKYVELRCDPISGHTALYWYRQSLGQGPEFLIYFQGTGAADDSGLPNDRFFAVRPEGSVSTLKIQRTERGDSAVYLCASSPNLLAGGGNEQFFGPGTRLTVL.

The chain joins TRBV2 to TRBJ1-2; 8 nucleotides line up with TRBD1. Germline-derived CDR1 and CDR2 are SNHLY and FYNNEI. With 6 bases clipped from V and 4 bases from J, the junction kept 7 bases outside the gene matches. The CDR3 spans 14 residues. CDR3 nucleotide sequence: TGTGCCAGCAGCCGACAGGGGAGCGGCTATGGCTACACCTTC. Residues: CASSRQGSGYGYTF.

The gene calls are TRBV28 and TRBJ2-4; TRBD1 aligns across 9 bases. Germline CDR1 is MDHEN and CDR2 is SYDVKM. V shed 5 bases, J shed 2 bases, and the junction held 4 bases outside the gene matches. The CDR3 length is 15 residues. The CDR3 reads CASSETGGPKNIQYF. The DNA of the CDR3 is TGTGCCAGCAGTGAAACAGGGGGCCCCAAAAACATTCAGTACTTC. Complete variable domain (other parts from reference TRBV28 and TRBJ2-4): DVKVTQSSRYLVKRTGEKVFLECVQDMDHENMFWYRQDPGLGLRLIYFSYDVKMKEKGDIPEGYSVSREKKERFSLILESASTNQTSMYLCASSETGGPKNIQYFGAGTRLSVL.

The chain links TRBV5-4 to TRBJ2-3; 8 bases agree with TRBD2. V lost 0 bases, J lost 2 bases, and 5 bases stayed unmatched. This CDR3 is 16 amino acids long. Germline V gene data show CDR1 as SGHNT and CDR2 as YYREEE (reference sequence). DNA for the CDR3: TGTGCCAGCAGCTTGGAGGTTAGCGGGACCACAGATACGCAGTATTTT. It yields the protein CASSLEVSGTTDTQYF.

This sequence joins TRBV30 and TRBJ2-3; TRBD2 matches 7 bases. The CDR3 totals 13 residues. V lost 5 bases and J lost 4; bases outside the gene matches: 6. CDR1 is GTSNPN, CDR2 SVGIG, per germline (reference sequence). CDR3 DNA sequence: TGTGCCTGGGGGACTACCTCTCCAGATACGCAGTATTTT. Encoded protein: CAWGTTSPDTQYF. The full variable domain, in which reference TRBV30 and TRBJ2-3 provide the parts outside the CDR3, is SQTIHQWPATLVQPVGSPLSLECTVEGTSNPNLYWYRQAAGRGLQLLFYSVGIGQISSEVPQNLSASRPQDRQFILSSKKLLLSDSGFYLCAWGTTSPDTQYFGPGTRLTVL.

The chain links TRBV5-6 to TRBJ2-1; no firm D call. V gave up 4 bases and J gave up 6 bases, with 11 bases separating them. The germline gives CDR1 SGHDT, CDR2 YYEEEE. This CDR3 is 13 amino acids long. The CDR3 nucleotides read TGTGCCAGCAGCCCAACCCTGGCCAATGAGCAGTTCTTC. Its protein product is CASSPTLANEQFF. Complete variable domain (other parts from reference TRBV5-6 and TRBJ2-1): DAGVTQSPTHLIKTRGQQVTLRCSPKSGHDTVSWYQQALGQGPQFIFQYYEEEERQRGNFPDRFSGHQFPNYSSELNVNALLLGDSALYLCASSPTLANEQFFGPGTRLTVL.

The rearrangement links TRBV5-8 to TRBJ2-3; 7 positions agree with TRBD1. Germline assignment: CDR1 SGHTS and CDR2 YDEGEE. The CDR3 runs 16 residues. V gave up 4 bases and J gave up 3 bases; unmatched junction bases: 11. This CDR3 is CASSQTGDRRTDTQYF. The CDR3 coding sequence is TGTGCCAGCAGCCAGACCGGGGACAGAAGAACAGATACGCAGTATTTT.

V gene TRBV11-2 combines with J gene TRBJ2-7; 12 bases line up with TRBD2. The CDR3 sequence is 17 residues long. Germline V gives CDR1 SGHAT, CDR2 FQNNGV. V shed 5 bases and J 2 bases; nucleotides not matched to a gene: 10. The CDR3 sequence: CASSRRRTSGIPYEQYF. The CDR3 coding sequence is TGTGCCAGCAGCCGAAGAAGGACTAGCGGGATCCCCTACGAGCAGTACTTC.

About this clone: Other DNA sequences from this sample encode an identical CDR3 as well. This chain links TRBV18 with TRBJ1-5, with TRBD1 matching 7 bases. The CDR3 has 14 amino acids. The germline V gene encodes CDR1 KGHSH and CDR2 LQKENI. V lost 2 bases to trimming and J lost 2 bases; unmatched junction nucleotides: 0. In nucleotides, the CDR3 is TGTGCCAGCTCACCAGGACAGGGCAATCAGCCCCAGCATTTT. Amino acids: CASSPGQGNQPQHF.

The CDR3 sequence: CAWVGDTYITSSGANVLTF. For the CDR3, the DNA is TGTGCCTGGGTGGGGGACACCTACATTACCAGCTCTGGGGCCAACGTCCTGACTTTC. This chain connects TRBV30 to TRBJ2-6, with a weak D call TRBD1 (6 bases). The CDR3 consists of 19 residues. Germline CDR1 is GTSNPN and CDR2 is SVGIG (reference sequence). The ends were cut back, 5 bases at V and 0 bases at J, with 23 bases in the middle.

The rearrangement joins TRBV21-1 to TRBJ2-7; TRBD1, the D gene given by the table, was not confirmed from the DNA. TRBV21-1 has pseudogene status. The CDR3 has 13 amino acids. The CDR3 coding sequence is TGTGCCAGAGACAGGGCCTCTCGGTCCGAGCAGTACTTC. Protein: CARDRASRSEQYF.

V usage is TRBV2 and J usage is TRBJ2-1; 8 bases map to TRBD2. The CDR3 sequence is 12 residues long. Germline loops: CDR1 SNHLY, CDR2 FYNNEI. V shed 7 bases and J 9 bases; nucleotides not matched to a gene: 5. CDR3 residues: CASNSGGAEQFF. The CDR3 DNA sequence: TGTGCCAGCAACTCGGGGGGGGCTGAGCAGTTCTTC.

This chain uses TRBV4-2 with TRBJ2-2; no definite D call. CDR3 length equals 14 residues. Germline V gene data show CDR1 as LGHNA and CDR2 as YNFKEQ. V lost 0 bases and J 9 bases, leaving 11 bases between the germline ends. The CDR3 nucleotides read TGTGCCAGCAGCCAAGATGTGAGTTTCCGGGAGCTGTTTTTT. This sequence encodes CASSQDVSFRELFF.

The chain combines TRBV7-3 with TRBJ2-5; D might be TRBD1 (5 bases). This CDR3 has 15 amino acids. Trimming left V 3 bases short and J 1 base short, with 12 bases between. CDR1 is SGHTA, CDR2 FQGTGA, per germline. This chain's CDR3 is CASSLTAGFQETQYF. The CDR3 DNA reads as TGTGCCAGCAGCTTGACCGCAGGGTTCCAAGAGACCCAGTACTTC.

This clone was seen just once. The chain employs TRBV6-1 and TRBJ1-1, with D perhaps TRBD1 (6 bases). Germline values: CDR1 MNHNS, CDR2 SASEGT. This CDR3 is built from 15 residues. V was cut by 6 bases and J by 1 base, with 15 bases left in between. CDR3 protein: CASSYGIQGNTEAFF. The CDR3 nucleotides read TGTGCCAGCAGCTATGGGATACAGGGGAACACTGAAGCTTTCTTT.

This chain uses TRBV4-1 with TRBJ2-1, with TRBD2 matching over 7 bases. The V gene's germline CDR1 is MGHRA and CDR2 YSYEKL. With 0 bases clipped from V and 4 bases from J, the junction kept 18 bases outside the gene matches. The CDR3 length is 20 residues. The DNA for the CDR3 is TGCGCCAGCAGCCAAGATTTACCCAAACCCCGCCCAGCGGGGTACAATGAGCAGTTCTTC. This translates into CASSQDLPKPRPAGYNEQFF.

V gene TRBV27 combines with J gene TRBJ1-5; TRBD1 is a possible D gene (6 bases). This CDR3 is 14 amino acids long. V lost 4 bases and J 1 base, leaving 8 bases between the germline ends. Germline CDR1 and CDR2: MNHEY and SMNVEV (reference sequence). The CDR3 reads CASSYRESNQPQHF. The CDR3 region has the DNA TGTGCCAGCAGTTACAGGGAAAGCAATCAGCCCCAGCATTTT.

This chain's CDR3 is CASSPKDRSSGNTIYF. In DNA, the CDR3 is TGTGCCAGCTCACCAAAGGACAGAAGCTCTGGAAACACCATATATTTT. The chain joins TRBV18 to TRBJ1-3; weak D call: TRBD1 (6 bases). Germline V gene sequence: CDR1 KGHSH, CDR2 LQKENI. The CDR3 has 16 amino acids. Trimming left V 2 bases short and J 0 bases short, with 11 bases between.

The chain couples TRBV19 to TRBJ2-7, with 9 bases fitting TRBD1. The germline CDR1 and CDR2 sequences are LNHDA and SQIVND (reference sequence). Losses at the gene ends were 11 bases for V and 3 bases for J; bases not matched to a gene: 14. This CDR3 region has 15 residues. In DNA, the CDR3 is TGTGCCCCACAGCAGGGGACAGGGAGGGGCTACGAGCAGTACTTC. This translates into CAPQQGTGRGYEQYF.